This T cell receptor (beta chain) derives from a study of blood T cell repertoires in COVID-19. Study at large: Italy, Spain and the United States were the sources of the convalescent and acute COVID-19 samples. T cells, B-cell-depleted T cells, or PBMCs provided the cDNA or gDNA that served as material.

V was pared by 5 bases and J by 5 bases, with 9 bases between. Germline CDR1 WNHNN, CDR2 SYGVQD (reference sequence). The CDR3 covers 12 residues. Seattle's enrolled individuals joined amid active infection and were then monitored longitudinally. In the original analysis: Reference gene primer amplification in the assay estimated nucleated cell counts. The repertoire was sequenced with immunoSEQ multiplex PCR; TCRdb's copy has only in-frame clones and lacks some. That table gives V, J and clone size, and the DNA gave D and trimming. This table has roughly 200,000 clones, 75% to 85% appearing once. The sample was peripheral blood. The sequence came from a middle-aged woman with COVID-19, enrolled during active disease. The chain recombines TRBV10-1 with TRBJ2-5, with a weak D call TRBD2 (6 bases). The CDR3 coding sequence is TGCGCCAGCAGTAAGGGAGGCGAGACCCAGTACTTC. It specifies CASSKGGETQYF.